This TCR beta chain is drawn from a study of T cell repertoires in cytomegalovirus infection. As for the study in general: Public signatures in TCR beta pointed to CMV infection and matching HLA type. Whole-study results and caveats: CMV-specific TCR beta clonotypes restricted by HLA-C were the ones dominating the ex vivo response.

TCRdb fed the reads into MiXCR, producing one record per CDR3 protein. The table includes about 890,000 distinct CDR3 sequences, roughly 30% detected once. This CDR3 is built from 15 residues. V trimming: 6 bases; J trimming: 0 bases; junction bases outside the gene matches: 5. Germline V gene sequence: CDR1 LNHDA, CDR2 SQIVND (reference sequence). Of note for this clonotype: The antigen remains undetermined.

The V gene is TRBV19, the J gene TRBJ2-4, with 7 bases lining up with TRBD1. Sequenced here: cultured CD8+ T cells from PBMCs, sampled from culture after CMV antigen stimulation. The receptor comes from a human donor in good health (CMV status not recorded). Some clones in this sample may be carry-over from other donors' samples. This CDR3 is CASRDRELAKNIQYF. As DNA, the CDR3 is TGTGCCAGTAGAGACAGGGAGCTAGCCAAAAACATTCAGTACTTC.